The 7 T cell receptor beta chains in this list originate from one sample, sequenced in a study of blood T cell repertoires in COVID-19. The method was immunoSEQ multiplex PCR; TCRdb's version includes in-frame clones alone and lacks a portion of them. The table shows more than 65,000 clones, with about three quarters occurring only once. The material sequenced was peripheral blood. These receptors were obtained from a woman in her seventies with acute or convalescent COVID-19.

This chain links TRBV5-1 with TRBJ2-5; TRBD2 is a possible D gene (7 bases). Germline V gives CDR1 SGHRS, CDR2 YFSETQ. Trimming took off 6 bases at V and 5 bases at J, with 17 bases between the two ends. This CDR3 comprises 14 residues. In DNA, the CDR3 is TGCGCCAGCACTCTGGGGGGGGCCGGCGAGACCCAGTACTTC. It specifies CASTLGGAGETQYF.

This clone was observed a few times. CDR3 residues: CASSSGQGYEQYF. The CDR3 DNA reads as TGTGCCAGCAGCTCCGGGCAGGGTTACGAGCAGTACTTC. The V gene is TRBV5-4, the J gene TRBJ2-7; D might be TRBD1 (5 bases). The CDR3 sequence is 13 residues long. Germline V gives CDR1 SGHNT, CDR2 YYREEE (reference sequence). The V and J ends lost 3 bases and 4 bases respectively, with 11 bases between them.

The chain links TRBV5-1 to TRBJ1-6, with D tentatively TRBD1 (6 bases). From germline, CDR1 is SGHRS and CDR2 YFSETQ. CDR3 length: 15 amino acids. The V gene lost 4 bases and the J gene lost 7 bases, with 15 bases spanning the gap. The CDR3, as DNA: TGCGCCAGCAGCCCACAGGGATTCCCAAATTCACCCCTCCACTTT. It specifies CASSPQGFPNSPLHF.

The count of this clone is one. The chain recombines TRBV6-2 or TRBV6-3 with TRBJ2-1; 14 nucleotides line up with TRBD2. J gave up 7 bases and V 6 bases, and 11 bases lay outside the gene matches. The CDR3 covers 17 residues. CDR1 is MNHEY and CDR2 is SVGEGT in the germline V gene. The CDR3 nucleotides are TGTGCCAGCAGCGCCCTTAGGACTAGCGGGAGGAGGAATGAGCAGTTCTTC. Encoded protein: CASSALRTSGRRNEQFF.

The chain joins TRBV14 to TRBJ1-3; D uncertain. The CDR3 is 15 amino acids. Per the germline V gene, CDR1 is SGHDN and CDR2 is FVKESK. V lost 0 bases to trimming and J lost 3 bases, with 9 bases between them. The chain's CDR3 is CASSQDSGFGNTIYF. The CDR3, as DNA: TGTGCCAGCAGCCAAGATTCCGGGTTTGGAAACACCATATATTTT.

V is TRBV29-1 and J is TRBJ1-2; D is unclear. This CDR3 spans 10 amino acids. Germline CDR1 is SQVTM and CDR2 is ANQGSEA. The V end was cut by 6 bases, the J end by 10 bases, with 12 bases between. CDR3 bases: TGCAGCGTCGAGGATCTTTCCTACACCTTC. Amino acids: CSVEDLSYTF.

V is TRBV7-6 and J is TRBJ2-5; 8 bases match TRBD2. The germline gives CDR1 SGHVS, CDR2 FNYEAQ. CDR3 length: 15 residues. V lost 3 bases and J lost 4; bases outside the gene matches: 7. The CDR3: CASSFGTRFGETQYF. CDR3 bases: TGTGCCAGCAGCTTCGGGACTAGATTTGGAGAGACCCAGTACTTC.